The 27 T cell receptor beta chains below were found in one sample sequenced in a study of shared clonotypes between healthy human individuals. Measured with immunoSEQ multiplex PCR; TCRdb has only the in-frame clones, and not every one. Here the sample spans around 1,100,000 clones, 77% being singletons. Input material: memory CD4+ T cells from PBMCs. Subset here: CD45RA-negative fraction. The receptors here all came from a man aged 18-30 years in good health. Some clones in this sample may be carry-over from other donors' samples.

This clone was detected ten times or more. V gene TRBV9 combines with J gene TRBJ2-2; unclear D gene. CDR3 length: 13 amino acids. Germline-derived CDR1 and CDR2 are SGDLS and YYNGEE. Between the trimmed V and J ends, which lost 0 bases and 12 bases, there was a span of 12 bases. The CDR3 DNA follows: TGTGCCAGCAGCGTAGCCATGACAAGAAAGCTGTTTTTT. As protein: CASSVAMTRKLFF.

V gene TRBV9 combines with J gene TRBJ2-1, with 13 bases lining up with TRBD2. Germline V lookup: CDR1 SGDLS, CDR2 YYNGEE. The trim removed 3 bases at V and 10 bases at J, leaving 7 bases unmatched. The CDR3 is made up of 15 amino acids. In DNA form, the CDR3 reads TGTGCCAGCAGCGGAAGGACTAGCGGGAGTAGGGAGCAGTTCTTC. Translating gives CASSGRTSGSREQFF.

This clone was counted only a few times. This rearrangement joins TRBV28 to TRBJ1-5, with TRBD1 as a possible D gene (6 bases). This CDR3 is built from 17 residues. Trimming removed 3 bases from V and 3 bases from J, with 18 bases in between. CDR1 is MDHEN and CDR2 is SYDVKM in the germline V gene. CDR3 DNA sequence: TGTGCCAGCAGTTTCTCAGGGGCAGACAGCCTCAATCAGCCCCAGCATTTT. It specifies CASSFSGADSLNQPQHF.

This clone was seen once. V usage is TRBV5-4 and J usage is TRBJ2-1; D gene ambiguous. The CDR3 is 14 amino acids. The ends were cut back, 2 bases at V and 7 bases at J, with 13 bases in the middle. The germline V gene has CDR1 SGHNT and CDR2 YYREEE (reference sequence). The CDR3 bases are TGTGCCAGCAGCTTATCTGGGGTTCGGAATGAGCAGTTCTTC. Encoded protein: CASSLSGVRNEQFF.

The J gene is TRBJ2-5, the V gene TRBV5-4; D remains ambiguous. From germline, CDR1 is SGHNT and CDR2 YYREEE (reference sequence). V was trimmed by 3 bases and J by 2 bases, leaving 11 bases between them. CDR3 length: 14 amino acids. The CDR3 reads CASSSTETQETQYF. Written as DNA, the CDR3 is TGTGCCAGCAGCTCGACGGAAACGCAAGAGACCCAGTACTTC. The full variable domain, its missing parts supplied by reference TRBV5-4 and TRBJ2-5, is ETGVTQSPTHLIKTRGQQVTLRCSSQSGHNTVSWYQQALGQGPQFIFQYYREEENGRGNFPPRFSGLQFPNYSSELNVNALELDDSALYLCASSSTETQETQYFGPGTRLLVL.

This chain uses TRBV14 with TRBJ2-7; perhaps D is TRBD1 or TRBD2 (6 bases each). The CDR3 is 15 amino acids. The V and J ends lost 0 bases and 3 bases respectively, with 12 bases between them. The germline V gene has CDR1 SGHDN and CDR2 FVKESK. The CDR3 loop is CASSQDGGTLYEQYF. The DNA of the CDR3 is TGTGCCAGCAGCCAAGATGGGGGGACACTCTACGAGCAGTACTTC.

The chain uses TRBV28 and TRBJ2-7, with a tentative D call TRBD2 (5 bases). Germline CDR1 and CDR2: MDHEN and SYDVKM. Trimming removed 2 bases at V and 4 bases at J, with 15 bases between. The CDR3 has 15 amino acids. The CDR3 here is CASSLTLAPVYEQYF. The CDR3 DNA sequence: TGTGCCAGCAGTTTAACCCTAGCACCAGTATACGAGCAGTACTTC.

This chain uses TRBV28 with TRBJ1-2, with D tentatively TRBD1 (6 bases). From germline, CDR1 is MDHEN and CDR2 SYDVKM. The CDR3 runs to 12 residues. V lost 5 bases and J lost 6, with 10 bases in between. The chain's CDR3 is CASSRGQNGYTF. The CDR3, as DNA: TGTGCCAGCAGTCGCGGACAGAATGGCTACACCTTC.

V is TRBV19 and J is TRBJ2-7, with TRBD1 matching over 9 bases. The CDR3 runs 15 residues. After removal of 0 bases from V and 3 bases from J, the junction contained 3 bases not matched to a gene. CDR1 is LNHDA and CDR2 is SQIVND in the germline V gene (reference sequence). The CDR3 reads CASSIEGTGIYEQYF. The CDR3, as DNA: TGTGCCAGTAGTATAGAAGGGACAGGGATCTACGAGCAGTACTTC.

The chain has TRBV11-1 and TRBJ2-7, with TRBD2 matching 11 bases. Germline values: CDR1 SGHAT, CDR2 FQDESV (reference sequence). V was clipped by 0 bases and J by 5 bases; unmatched bases: 3. The CDR3 covers 15 residues. CDR3 nucleotide sequence: TGTGCCAGCAGCTTAGCGGCGGGACTAGCGGACGAGCAGTACTTC. Its protein product is CASSLAAGLADEQYF.

The chain couples TRBV5-4 to TRBJ1-1, with D possibly TRBD1 on 5 matching bases. V was shortened by 0 bases and J by 3 bases, with 12 bases between the two germline ends. Germline assignment: CDR1 SGHNT and CDR2 YYREEE (reference sequence). CDR3 length equals 15 residues. The chain's CDR3 is CASSLVSPGDTEAFF. The DNA for the CDR3 is TGTGCCAGCAGCTTGGTGTCCCCGGGGGACACTGAAGCTTTCTTT.

The rearrangement links TRBV2 to TRBJ1-1; TRBD1 matches at 8 bases. With 3 bases clipped from V and 3 bases from J, the junction kept 6 bases outside the gene matches. The CDR3 has 15 residues. CDR1 is SNHLY, CDR2 FYNNEI, per germline. The CDR3 coding sequence is TGTGCCAGCAGTGATCGGGGCAGGGGGCACACTGAAGCTTTCTTT. The encoded protein is CASSDRGRGHTEAFF. The complete variable domain, with remaining parts taken from reference TRBV2 and TRBJ1-1, reads EPEVTQTPSHQVTQMGQEVILRCVPISNHLYFYWYRQILGQKVEFLVSFYNNEISEKSEIFDDQFSVERPDGSNFTLKIRSTKLEDSAMYFCASSDRGRGHTEAFFGQGTRLTVV.

This chain connects TRBV28 to TRBJ2-1; D unclear. From germline, CDR1 is MDHEN and CDR2 SYDVKM. CDR3 length: 12 residues. Trimming left V 5 bases short and J 5 bases short, with 7 bases between. CDR3 region: CASSPRDNEQFF. CDR3 nucleotides: TGTGCCAGCAGTCCCCGGGACAATGAGCAGTTCTTC.

The V and J genes are TRBV2 and TRBJ2-7; 11 bases agree with TRBD1. The CDR3 runs to 13 residues. With V trimmed by 6 bases and J by 7 bases, 5 bases remained unmatched. Germline CDR1 SNHLY, CDR2 FYNNEI. The CDR3 DNA sequence: TGTGCCAGCAGCGGACAGGGGGCGCGGGAGCAGTACTTC. Its translation: CASSGQGAREQYF.

In the case of this clone: A junction end diverges from the germline sequence, so it may reflect a read error. The rearrangement uses TRBV4-2 and TRBJ1-1; D uncertain. The germline CDR1 and CDR2 sequences are LGHNA and YNFKEQ. This CDR3 is 13 amino acids long. The chain's CDR3 is CANSQGRKTEAFF. DNA of the CDR3: TGTGCCAACAGCCAAGGTCGAAAGACTGAAGCTTTCTTT.

This clone was seen repeatedly, ten times or more. The chain uses TRBV6-6 and TRBJ2-7; TRBD2 matches at 8 bases. V was clipped by 6 bases and J by 0 bases; unmatched bases: 4. The CDR3 runs to 14 residues. The germline V gene has CDR1 MNHNY and CDR2 SVGAGI (reference sequence). CDR3 region: CASSVAGSSYEQYF. The CDR3 region has the DNA TGTGCCAGCAGCGTAGCGGGAAGCTCCTACGAGCAGTACTTC.

The chain links TRBV5-1 to TRBJ1-1, with D tentatively TRBD1 (6 bases). The ends were cut back, 4 bases at V and 0 bases at J, with 10 bases in the middle. CDR1 is SGHRS and CDR2 is YFSETQ in the germline V gene. This CDR3 is 14 amino acids long. The CDR3 nucleotides are TGCGCCAGCAGCAGGACAGCTATGAACACTGAAGCTTTCTTT. Its protein product is CASSRTAMNTEAFF.

V and J are TRBV28 and TRBJ2-7; the match to TRBD2 covers 10 bases. The CDR3 is made up of 13 amino acids. Germline values: CDR1 MDHEN, CDR2 SYDVKM. J gave up 4 bases and V 11 bases, and 8 bases lay outside the gene matches. The DNA of the CDR3 is TGTGCCCATACGGCAGCGGGAGGGTACGAGCAGTACTTC. Residues: CAHTAAGGYEQYF. The whole variable domain, filled in from reference TRBV28 and TRBJ2-7, reads DVKVTQSSRYLVKRTGEKVFLECVQDMDHENMFWYRQDPGLGLRLIYFSYDVKMKEKGDIPEGYSVSREKKERFSLILESASTNQTSMYLCAHTAAGGYEQYFGPGTRLTVT.

A note on this clone: The sample carries other DNA sequences with the same CDR3. The gene calls are TRBV10-1 and TRBJ2-5; D unresolved. This CDR3 region has 14 residues. Germline lookup yields CDR1 WNHNN and CDR2 SYGVQD (reference sequence). Trimming pared 0 bases from V and 2 bases from J, leaving 7 bases between. In DNA, the CDR3 is TGCGCCAGCAGTGAGTCCTCTGGACAAGAGACCCAGTACTTC. This gives the protein CASSESSGQETQYF.

The chain uses TRBV6-1 and TRBJ2-1; 11 bases align to TRBD2. The V gene end was trimmed by 3 bases and the J gene end by 3 bases; junction bases not matched to a gene: 7. This CDR3 comprises 17 residues. Germline lookup yields CDR1 MNHNS and CDR2 SASEGT. The CDR3 coding sequence is TGTGCCAGCAGTGACCCCGGACTAGCGGGTCGCTACAATGAGCAGTTCTTC. Its protein is CASSDPGLAGRYNEQFF.

The chain joins TRBV6-1 to TRBJ1-3, with 7 bases that match TRBD1. The CDR3 length is 14 residues. CDR1 is MNHNS, CDR2 SASEGT, per germline. V lost 8 bases and J lost 2; bases outside the gene matches: 6. Written as DNA, the CDR3 is TGTGCCAGCTTCAAGACAGGGCCTGGAAACACCATATATTTT. It codes for CASFKTGPGNTIYF.

This clone was counted between two and nine times. This chain connects TRBV19 to TRBJ2-1, with 14 nucleotides matching TRBD2. Germline CDR1 and CDR2: LNHDA and SQIVND (reference sequence). Trimming took 5 bases from V and 8 from J; bases not matched to a gene: 5. CDR3 length equals 15 residues. CDR3 DNA sequence: TGTGCCAGTAGTCCGGGACTAGCGGGAGAACATGAGCAGTTCTTC. Protein sequence: CASSPGLAGEHEQFF.

The chain employs TRBV5-1 and TRBJ2-1, with 10 bases fitting TRBD2. The germline gives CDR1 SGHRS, CDR2 YFSETQ. J lost 7 bases, V lost 1 base, and 11 bases had no gene match. The CDR3 extends over 17 amino acids. CDR3 coding DNA: TGCGCCAGCAGCTTGACGGATCGACTAGCGGGCAATAATGAGCAGTTCTTC. It translates to CASSLTDRLAGNNEQFF.

Only one count was recorded for this clone. The V gene is TRBV28, the J gene TRBJ1-5, with 9 nucleotides matching TRBD1. The CDR3 is 16 amino acids. The V gene end was trimmed by 5 bases and the J gene end by 6 bases; junction bases not matched to a gene: 11. Germline V gives CDR1 MDHEN, CDR2 SYDVKM. The CDR3 DNA reads as TGTGCCAGCAGTGCCGCCGGGACAGGGAGTACTCAGCCCCAGCATTTT. It encodes CASSAAGTGSTQPQHF.

The rearrangement links TRBV7-6 to TRBJ1-3; TRBD1 matches at 9 bases. Germline trimming cut 5 bases from V and 3 bases from J; bases unmatched to any gene: 8. This CDR3 comprises 16 residues. Germline CDR1 and CDR2: SGHVS and FNYEAQ. In DNA, the CDR3 is TGTGCCAGCAGCCCCTGGGACAGGGCCGTTGGAAACACCATATATTTT. Encoded protein: CASSPWDRAVGNTIYF.

This clone was detected only once. Other DNA sequences within the sample encode an identical CDR3. V and J are TRBV28 and TRBJ2-3; 9 bases align to TRBD2. CDR3 size: 16 residues. Trimming at V came to 4 bases and at J to 0 bases, leaving 5 bases not matched to a gene. The germline V gene encodes CDR1 MDHEN and CDR2 SYDVKM. The CDR3 DNA sequence: TGTGCCAGCAGTTCGCTAGCGGGGTCTAGCACAGATACGCAGTATTTT. This encodes CASSSLAGSSTDTQYF.

This clone was found many times. The chain uses TRBV7-7 and TRBJ2-3; D ambiguous. Germline values: CDR1 SSHAT, CDR2 FNYEAQ (reference sequence). Trimming stripped 5 bases from V and 1 base from J, with 10 bases between. The CDR3 contains 14 residues. CDR3 nucleotides: TGTGCCAGCAGCCCCAGCCGGCGCACAGATACGCAGTATTTT. Protein: CASSPSRRTDTQYF.